These 10 T cell receptor beta chains share one sample of origin, sequenced in a study of cytomegalovirus exposure and HLA in healthy donors. Primers for the PCR totalled 60 Vbeta and 13 Jbeta. The assay was immunoSEQ multiplex PCR, and TCRdb's table has in-frame clones only and misses some. The profile shows under 150,000 clones, around 86% of them singletons. Sequenced: PBMCs. The receptors shown here come from a woman in her 50s in good health and CMV-seropositive.

This clone has more than one count but fewer than ten. The chain combines TRBV5-1 with TRBJ2-2; TRBD2 matches 13 bases. This CDR3 comprises 17 residues. From germline, CDR1 is SGHRS and CDR2 YFSETQ. Losses at the gene ends were 1 base for V and 1 base for J; bases not matched to a gene: 1. This CDR3 is CASSLTSGRVNTGELFF. The CDR3 nucleotides are TGCGCCAGCAGCTTGACTAGCGGGAGGGTGAACACCGGGGAGCTGTTTTTT.

This clone came up a few times. The chain recombines TRBV4-1 with TRBJ2-1, with a weak D call TRBD2 (6 bases). The germline V gene has CDR1 MGHRA and CDR2 YSYEKL. With 0 bases removed from V and 9 bases from J, the gap between germline ends came to 18 bases. The CDR3 totals 16 residues. CDR3 sequence: CASSQDPWSSEGEQFF. CDR3 in DNA: TGCGCCAGCAGCCAAGATCCCTGGTCTAGCGAGGGTGAGCAGTTCTTC.

The rearrangement uses TRBV5-1 and TRBJ1-5; no clear D. Trimming took 2 bases from V and 2 from J, leaving 11 bases between them. From germline, CDR1 is SGHRS and CDR2 YFSETQ. The CDR3 is 15 residues long. The DNA of the CDR3 is TGCGCCAGCAGCTTAGGTCCCGGGGGCAATCAGCCCCAGCATTTT. Translated, it gives CASSLGPGGNQPQHF.

V gene TRBV7-3 combines with J gene TRBJ1-4, with 10 bases identical to TRBD1. Germline CDR1 is SGHTA and CDR2 is FQGTGA. V lost 5 bases to trimming and J lost 6 bases; unmatched junction nucleotides: 6. This CDR3 contains 15 residues. The CDR3 protein is CASSPRDRGHEKLFF. Here the CDR3 DNA reads TGTGCCAGCAGCCCGCGGGACAGGGGACATGAAAAACTGTTTTTT.

The chain combines TRBV9 with TRBJ1-2; the D gene is possibly TRBD1 (5 bases). The V and J ends lost 3 bases and 4 bases respectively, with 16 bases between them. Germline V gene lookup returns CDR1 SGDLS and CDR2 YYNGEE. This CDR3 contains 15 residues. Here the CDR3 reads CASSDPHGQGYGYTF. The CDR3 bases are TGTGCCAGCAGCGATCCACATGGCCAGGGCTATGGCTACACCTTC.

The CDR3 sequence is CSSSGTTYNEQFF. In DNA, the CDR3 is TGCAGTTCTTCCGGGACTACCTACAATGAGCAGTTCTTC. The chain joins TRBV29-1 to TRBJ2-1, with 7 bases matching TRBD2. This CDR3 comprises 13 residues. Germline lookup yields CDR1 SQVTM and CDR2 ANQGSEA.

V is TRBV30 and J is TRBJ1-1, with D unresolved. The germline V and J ends were trimmed by 0 bases and 4 bases, with 9 bases remaining between them. The length of the CDR3 is 13 residues. Germline assignment: CDR1 GTSNPN and CDR2 SVGIG (reference sequence). The CDR3 is CAWSVGVGTEAFF. The CDR3 DNA is TGTGCCTGGAGTGTAGGAGTGGGCACTGAAGCTTTCTTT. Variable domain in full (rest from reference TRBV30 and TRBJ1-1): SQTIHQWPATLVQPVGSPLSLECTVEGTSNPNLYWYRQAAGRGLQLLFYSVGIGQISSEVPQNLSASRPQDRQFILSSKKLLLSDSGFYLCAWSVGVGTEAFFGQGTRLTVV.

In the case of this clone: Its ends do not fully match the called genes, so a read error is possible. The chain recombines TRBV28 with TRBJ1-6; D uncertain. The CDR3 totals 11 residues. CDR1 is MDHEN, CDR2 SYDVKM, per germline. In DNA form, the CDR3 reads TGTGCCAGCAGTTATAATTTACCCCTCCACTTT. This gives the protein CASSYNLPLHF.

The V gene is TRBV9, the J gene TRBJ2-3; possible D gene TRBD1, 7 bases. Germline-derived CDR1 and CDR2 are SGDLS and YYNGEE. V was pared by 4 bases and J by 6 bases, with 15 bases between. The CDR3 is made up of 14 amino acids. CDR3 sequence reads: CASSPLRGADTQYF. For the CDR3, the DNA is TGTGCCAGCAGCCCCCTCAGGGGGGCCGATACGCAGTATTTT. Supplemented by reference TRBV9 and TRBJ2-3, the full variable domain reads DSGVTQTPKHLITATGQRVTLRCSPRSGDLSVYWYQQSLDQGLQFLIQYYNGEERAKGNILERFSAQQFPDLHSELNLSSLELGDSALYFCASSPLRGADTQYFGPGTRLTVL.

This sequence joins TRBV2 and TRBJ1-5; tentatively, D is TRBD1 (6 bases). The germline V gene encodes CDR1 SNHLY and CDR2 FYNNEI. The ends were cut back, 0 bases at V and 9 bases at J, with 9 bases in the middle. The CDR3 contains 13 residues. The CDR3 coding sequence is TGTGCCAGCAGTGAAGCGCTAGGGGGGCCCCAGCATTTT. Translated, it gives CASSEALGGPQHF.